This TCR beta chain comes out of a study of OX40 agonist ivuxolimab in advanced cancers. TCRdb keeps only in-frame clones here, not all; method: immunoSEQ multiplex PCR. Altogether about 74,000 clones are present, 84% being singletons, with the ten largest covering more than 2%. This clone was seen only once. Other DNA sequences in this sample translate to the same CDR3. The sequence was collected from an adult with an advanced solid tumor such as melanoma, head and neck, liver or kidney cancer. Material: CD4+ or CD8+ T cells sorted from blood, obtained in a trial of the OX40 agonist ivuxolimab.

The CDR3 bases are TGTGCCAGCAGTTCCGGACCTTACGAGCAGTACTTC. It is translated as CASSSGPYEQYF. The V gene is TRBV28, the J gene TRBJ2-7; no firm D call. The V and J ends lost 4 bases and 4 bases respectively, with 8 bases between them. The CDR3 is 12 residues long. Germline lookup yields CDR1 MDHEN and CDR2 SYDVKM.